This TCR beta chain appears in the sequencing data of a study of blood T cell repertoires in COVID-19. In the study's own analysis: Quantification of nucleated cells was approximated via reference gene primer amplification. The assay was immunoSEQ multiplex PCR, and TCRdb's table has in-frame clones only and misses some. V, J and clone size are those of that table, while D and trimming were read from the DNA. Here the sample spans about 140,000 clones, roughly 81% being singletons. This CDR3 has 16 residues. Trimming took 1 base from V and 7 from J, leaving 14 bases between them. Germline loops: CDR1 SGHVS, CDR2 FQNEAQ.

This receptor was taken from a woman in her fifties or sixties with active or convalescent COVID-19. The chain links TRBV7-8 to TRBJ1-6; tentatively, D is TRBD1 (6 bases). Sequences were obtained from peripheral blood. The CDR3, as DNA: TGTGCCAGCAGCTTAGGGGTCAGGGGAGGGAATTCACCCCTCCACTTT. It yields the protein CASSLGVRGGNSPLHF.